A selection of T cell receptor beta chains follows, all from one sample in a study of human T cells and chemical hapten exposure. TCRdb reprocessed the RACE reads via MiXCR and lists one record per CDR3 protein. This table has about 380,000 distinct CDR3 sequences, around 5% appearing once. Source: whole blood, taken in connection with sensitization to the hapten diphenylcyclopropenone (DPC). Receptors originate from a woman aged 45 to 65 with alopecia areata. Some clones in this sample may be carry-over from other donors' samples. The CDR3 runs from the conserved cysteine through the conserved F or W. Fields, in order: clone size, V gene, J gene, D gene, CDR3 protein, CDR3 DNA. The D gene is left open where the match is weak. Size is omitted from some rows. Given values are once, few, many or a class for expanded clones.

.	TRBV28	TRBJ2-1	.	CASSLRARRGNEQFF	TGTGCCAGCAGTTTACGGGCTAGACGGGGCAATGAGCAGTTCTTC
many	TRBV5-1	TRBJ2-3	TRBD2	CASSLQIAGHTDTQYF	TGCGCCAGCAGCTTGCAGATAGCGGGTCACACAGATACGCAGTATTTT
many	TRBV30	TRBJ2-7	.	CAWSGGASYEQYF	TGTGCCTGGAGTGGAGGGGCCTCCTACGAGCAGTACTTC
many	TRBV20-1	TRBJ1-2	TRBD1	CSARGTGGYGYTF	TGCAGTGCTAGAGGAACAGGGGGCTATGGCTACACCTTC
many	TRBV7-2	TRBJ1-5	.	CASSINGGGNQPQHF	TGTGCCAGCAGCATAAACGGCGGTGGCAATCAGCCCCAGCATTTT
.	TRBV7-2	TRBJ2-1	.	CASSSRGAGNEQFF	TGTGCCAGCAGCTCCCGGGGGGCAGGGAATGAGCAGTTCTTC
many	TRBV12-3/TRBV12-4	TRBJ2-1	.	CASSPREHEQFF	TGTGCCAGCAGTCCCCGGGAGCATGAGCAGTTCTTC
many	TRBV7-2	TRBJ2-1	TRBD2	CASSLAGTSVNEQFF	TGTGCCAGCAGCTTAGCGGGGACTAGCGTCAATGAGCAGTTCTTC
many	TRBV7-2	TRBJ1-3	.	CASSTDRGNTIYF	TGTGCCAGCAGTACTGACAGAGGAAACACCATATATTTT
few	TRBV3-1	TRBJ2-7	.	CASSQALVGTEQYF	TGTGCCAGCAGCCAAGCCCTAGTAGGAACCGAGCAGTACTTC
many	TRBV6-2/TRBV6-3	TRBJ2-1	TRBD2	CASSSSVLAGIYNEQFF	TGTGCCAGCAGTTCCTCCGTACTAGCGGGAATCTACAATGAGCAGTTCTTC
.	TRBV4-1	TRBJ1-4	.	CASSPHWGGESREKLFF	TGCGCCAGCAGCCCCCACTGGGGAGGGGAGTCCAGAGAAAAACTGTTTTTT
many	TRBV4-1	TRBJ1-1	.	CASSPRSNTEAFF	TGCGCCAGCAGCCCCCGATCGAACACTGAAGCTTTCTTT
.	TRBV6-5	TRBJ1-3	.	CASKNFPGNTIYF	TGTGCCAGCAAGAACTTCCCTGGAAACACCATATATTTT
.	TRBV6-5	TRBJ1-2	.	CASSYGGRYTF	TGTGCCAGCAGTTACGGGGGTCGCTACACCTTC